Given below is one T cell receptor (beta chain) in context. This record belongs to a study of blood T cell repertoires in COVID-19. Sequenced by immunoSEQ multiplex PCR; TCRdb stores in-frame clones only, minus some. The table lists under 400,000 clones, 88% of them singletons. Study members were between about 18 and 90 years old and lived in some 26 US regions. Exposed enrollees had met someone with a PCR-confirmed or clinician-diagnosed COVID-19 case at some point within the 2 weeks before study entry. This clonotype was sampled from a woman aged 25 to 45 who had been exposed to COVID-19. Sequenced input: PBMCs or T cells enriched from blood (not recorded which).

This chain's CDR3 is CASSWGGTGSYEQYF. DNA of the CDR3: TGCGCCAGCAGCTGGGGCGGGACAGGCTCCTACGAGCAGTACTTC. V gene TRBV5-1 combines with J gene TRBJ2-7; 8 bases map to TRBD1. The CDR3 runs 15 residues. CDR1 SGHRS and CDR2 YFSETQ come from the germline V gene. V lost 3 bases to trimming and J lost 0 bases; unmatched junction nucleotides: 5.